Following are 9 T cell receptor beta chains from one sample sequenced in a study of Graves' ophthalmopathy and Graves' hyperthyroidism. RNA transcripts provided the template for amplifying TCR beta CDR3 regions. Investigators did first-round RT-PCR with HTBI primers, then second-round multiplex PCR. In TCRdb, the multiplex PCR reads were re-called with MiXCR into one record per CDR3 protein. This table holds 200,000 to 250,000 distinct CDR3 sequences, approximately 21% found once. Sample: peripheral blood. All receptors derive from a woman aged 50 to 60 with Graves' ophthalmopathy.

This clonotype has a handful of counts. The rearrangement uses TRBV18 and TRBJ2-7; 7 bases fit TRBD2. CDR1 is KGHSH and CDR2 is LQKENI in the germline V gene. The CDR3 extends over 15 amino acids. V lost 6 bases to trimming and J lost 1 base; unmatched junction nucleotides: 9. CDR3 sequence: CASSTLISGSYEQYF. For the CDR3, the DNA is TGTGCCAGCTCGACACTCATTAGCGGGTCCTACGAGCAGTACTTC.

The chain links TRBV28 to TRBJ2-5; D call uncertain. From germline, CDR1 is MDHEN and CDR2 SYDVKM. The ends were cut back, 4 bases at V and 1 base at J, with 13 bases in the middle. The length of the CDR3 is 15 residues. This chain's CDR3 is CASSSQTWGQETQYF. The CDR3 coding sequence is TGTGCCAGCAGTTCTCAAACGTGGGGCCAAGAGACCCAGTACTTC.

The rearrangement links TRBV12-3 or TRBV12-4 to TRBJ1-2, with 7 positions matching TRBD1. V lost 7 bases and J lost 5; bases outside the gene matches: 7. This CDR3 region has 13 residues. DNA for the CDR3: TGTGCCAGCACCAAGACAGGGTCGTATGGCTACACCTTC. It codes for CASTKTGSYGYTF.

This chain links TRBV28 with TRBJ2-7, with a tentative D call TRBD2 (5 bases). CDR1 is MDHEN and CDR2 is SYDVKM in the germline V gene. This CDR3 contains 14 residues. V lost 5 bases to trimming and J lost 2 bases, with 13 bases between them. The CDR3 DNA reads as TGTGCCAGCAGTCCCTTACTAGTCACCTACGAGCAGTACTTC. Amino acids: CASSPLLVTYEQYF.

This clonotype has ten or more counts. V is TRBV27 and J is TRBJ1-6; D not certain. Trimming cost V 11 bases and J 7 bases, with 12 bases left between them. CDR3 length equals 12 residues. Germline V gene data show CDR1 as MNHEY and CDR2 as SMNVEV (reference sequence). The CDR3 bases are TGTGCCCATCCCTCGGGCAATTCACCCCTCCACTTT. Amino acids: CAHPSGNSPLHF.

This clonotype has a count of ten or more. The genes are TRBV14 and TRBJ1-1, with a weak D call TRBD1 (5 bases). Germline CDR1 reads SGHDN; CDR2 reads FVKESK. The CDR3 has 14 residues. Trimming cost V 3 bases and J 6 bases, with 14 bases left between them. The CDR3, as DNA: TGTGCCAGCAGCCATAGACAGCCTACCGCTGAAGCTTTCTTT. Residues: CASSHRQPTAEAFF. Complete variable domain (other parts from reference TRBV14 and TRBJ1-1): EAGVTQFPSHSVIEKGQTVTLRCDPISGHDNLYWYRRVMGKEIKFLLHFVKESKQDESGMPNNRFLAERTGGTYSTLKVQPAELEDSGVYFCASSHRQPTAEAFFGQGTRLTVV.

This clonotype was observed many times. V usage is TRBV20-1 and J usage is TRBJ2-7; D is perhaps TRBD2 (6 bases). The CDR3 length is 12 residues. The V gene's germline CDR1 is DFQATT and CDR2 SNEGSKA (reference sequence). The V and J ends lost 0 bases and 10 bases respectively, with 13 bases between them. CDR3 amino acids: CSARDRMGLQYF. The CDR3 DNA reads TGCAGTGCTAGAGATAGGATGGGACTCCAGTACTTC.

V gene TRBV15 combines with J gene TRBJ2-5, with TRBD2 identical over 14 bases. Germline loops: CDR1 LNHNV, CDR2 YYDKDF (reference sequence). This CDR3 region has 16 residues. Unmatched junction bases numbered 3, after V lost 5 bases and J lost 1 base. The CDR3 spells CATSDGLAGGQETQYF. The CDR3 bases are TGTGCCACCAGCGACGGACTAGCGGGAGGCCAAGAGACCCAGTACTTC.

The CDR3 DNA reads TGCAGTGCTATGAGGACAGGGGACCAAGAGACCCAGTACTTC. This sequence encodes CSAMRTGDQETQYF. The genes are TRBV20-1 and TRBJ2-5, with 9 bases aligning to TRBD1. Germline CDR1 and CDR2: DFQATT and SNEGSKA (reference sequence). The J segment lost 0 bases and the V segment lost 4 bases, leaving 3 bases of the junction unmatched. This CDR3 has 14 amino acids.